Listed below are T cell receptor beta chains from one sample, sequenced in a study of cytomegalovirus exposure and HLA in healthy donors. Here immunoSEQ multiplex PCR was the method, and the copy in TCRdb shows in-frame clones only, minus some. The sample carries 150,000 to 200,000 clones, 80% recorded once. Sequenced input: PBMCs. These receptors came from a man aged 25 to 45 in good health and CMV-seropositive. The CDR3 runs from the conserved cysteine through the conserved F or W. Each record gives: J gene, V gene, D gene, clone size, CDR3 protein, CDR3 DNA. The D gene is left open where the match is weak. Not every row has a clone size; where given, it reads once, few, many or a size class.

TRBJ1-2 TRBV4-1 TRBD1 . CASSQAPGQGTHYTF TGCGCCAGCAGCCAAGCTCCGGGACAGGGAACCCACTACACCTTC
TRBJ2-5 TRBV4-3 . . CASSQDAGDRTKTQYF TGCGCCAGCAGCCAAGATGCGGGGGACAGGACAAAGACCCAGTACTTC
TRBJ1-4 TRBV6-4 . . CASRSPRVTNEKLFF TGTGCCAGCAGATCCCCGCGGGTAACTAATGAAAAACTGTTTTTT
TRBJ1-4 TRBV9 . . CASSVGRADEKLFF TGTGCCAGCAGCGTAGGCAGGGCGGATGAAAAACTGTTTTTT
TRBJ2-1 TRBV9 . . CASSVAQARYDEQFF TGTGCCAGCAGCGTAGCCCAGGCACGGTATGATGAGCAGTTCTTC
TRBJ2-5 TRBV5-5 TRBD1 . CASSLGDRGQETQYF TGTGCCAGCAGCTTGGGCGACAGGGGGCAAGAGACCCAGTACTTC
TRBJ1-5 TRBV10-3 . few CAISESAGYQPQHF TGTGCCATCAGTGAGTCCGCAGGTTATCAGCCCCAGCATTTT
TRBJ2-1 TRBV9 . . CASSPRLVRSYNEQFF TGTGCCAGCAGCCCCAGACTAGTTCGGTCCTACAATGAGCAGTTCTTC
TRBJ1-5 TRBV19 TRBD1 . CASSMGQGWNQPQHF TGTGCCAGTAGTATGGGACAGGGATGGAATCAGCCCCAGCATTTT
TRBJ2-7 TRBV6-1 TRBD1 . CASSQDRGDEQYF TGTGCCAGCAGCCAGGACAGGGGAGACGAGCAGTACTTC
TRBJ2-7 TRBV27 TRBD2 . CASSPHRLAAFYEQYF TGTGCCAGCAGCCCACACCGACTAGCGGCGTTCTACGAGCAGTACTTC